One sample yielded the 13 T cell receptor beta chains listed below, sequenced in a study of CD8 T cells in Susac syndrome. The RNA input was about 0.5 to 1 ug, and it was reverse transcribed with random hexamers. Using its own MiXCR run on the immunoSEQ multiplex PCR reads, TCRdb lists one record per CDR3 protein. The sample has 140,000 to 150,000 distinct CDR3 sequences; about 94% are singletons. Sequencing used CD4+ T cells from PBMCs. The receptors come from a human donor with Susac syndrome.

The V gene is TRBV29-1, the J gene TRBJ2-1; D tentatively fits TRBD1 or TRBD2 (5 bases each). V dropped 4 bases and J dropped 0 bases, with 16 bases sitting between them. The V gene's germline CDR1 is SQVTM and CDR2 ANQGSEA. This CDR3 contains 16 residues. The CDR3 DNA follows: TGCAGCGTTGTCCGAGGGGCTATAAGCTCCTACAATGAGCAGTTCTTC. Translating gives CSVVRGAISSYNEQFF.

V usage is TRBV5-1 and J usage is TRBJ2-7, with D possibly TRBD2 on 5 matching bases. This CDR3 has 14 residues. The V gene's germline CDR1 is SGHRS and CDR2 YFSETQ. Trimming stripped 4 bases from V and 2 bases from J, with 13 bases between. The CDR3 bases are TGCGCCAGCAGCCCATTAGCGCGGACCTACGAGCAGTACTTC. Protein: CASSPLARTYEQYF.

The V gene is TRBV7-9, the J gene TRBJ2-7; a weak D match, TRBD2 (6 bases). CDR3 size: 15 residues. V shed 5 bases and J shed 1 base, with 15 bases lying between them. CDR1 SEHNR and CDR2 FQNEAQ come from the germline V gene (reference sequence). The CDR3 DNA is TGTGCCAGCAGCAAAATGGAGGGTGGGTCCTACGAGCAGTACTTC. Encoded protein: CASSKMEGGSYEQYF.

This chain connects TRBV5-6 to TRBJ2-7; D remains ambiguous. The CDR3 has 15 residues. Per germline, CDR1 SGHDT and CDR2 YYEEEE. Trimming shortened V by 0 bases and J by 2 bases, and 12 bases separated the two germline ends. The DNA for the CDR3 is TGTGCCAGCAGCTTGGAGCCCTTACCGACCTACGAGCAGTACTTC. Translating it yields CASSLEPLPTYEQYF. Full variable domain (outside the CDR3, taken from reference TRBV5-6 and TRBJ2-7): DAGVTQSPTHLIKTRGQQVTLRCSPKSGHDTVSWYQQALGQGPQFIFQYYEEEERQRGNFPDRFSGHQFPNYSSELNVNALLLGDSALYLCASSLEPLPTYEQYFGPGTRLTVT.

This chain connects TRBV28 to TRBJ1-2; D gene uncertain. Trimming stripped 8 bases from V and 0 bases from J, with 10 bases between. The CDR3 spans 13 residues. The germline CDR1 and CDR2 sequences are MDHEN and SYDVKM. The CDR3 coding sequence is TGTGCCAGCGTCGGGGTTGCTAACTATGGCTACACCTTC. It encodes CASVGVANYGYTF.

The J gene is TRBJ2-3, the V gene TRBV25-1; D is uncertain. Trimming removed 4 bases at V and 2 bases at J, with 10 bases between. Germline V gives CDR1 MGHDK, CDR2 SYGVNS. This CDR3 spans 14 amino acids. The DNA for the CDR3 is TGTGCCAGCAGTGTAGCCGCCGACACAGATACGCAGTATTTT. Translated, it gives CASSVAADTDTQYF.

For the CDR3, the DNA is TGTGCCACCAGCAGAGATCAAGCGGACTCCCTCGAGCAGTACTTC. This codes for CATSRDQADSLEQYF. The chain links TRBV15 to TRBJ2-7; D is perhaps TRBD2 (5 bases). Germline values: CDR1 LNHNV, CDR2 YYDKDF (reference sequence). With 0 bases removed from V and 6 bases from J, the gap between germline ends came to 15 bases. CDR3 length: 15 amino acids.

The CDR3 DNA reads TGTGCCAGCAGCCTCACAGGGCGGCAGCCCCAGCATTTT. Translation gives CASSLTGRQPQHF. V usage is TRBV6-5 and J usage is TRBJ1-5; tentative D call: TRBD1 (6 bases). This CDR3 contains 13 residues. Germline CDR1 and CDR2: MNHEY and SVGAGI. Between the trimmed V and J ends, which lost 6 bases and 7 bases, there was a span of 13 bases.

V usage is TRBV12-2 and J usage is TRBJ2-2; the table's D call of TRBD1 was not tested on the DNA. TRBV12-2 is recorded as a pseudogene. This CDR3 is 16 amino acids long. CDR3: CASRAGAGGNTGELFF. As DNA, the CDR3 is TGTGCAAGTCGCGCCGGGGCAGGGGGAAACACCGGGGAGCTGTTTTTT.

DNA of the CDR3: TGTGCCAGCAGCCAAGTTCAGGCTGACACTGAAGCTTTCTTT. Translation: CASSQVQADTEAFF. The gene calls are TRBV3-1 and TRBJ1-1; D unresolved. Trimming removed 1 base from V and 3 bases from J, with 9 bases in between. CDR3 length: 14 amino acids. The germline V gene encodes CDR1 LGHDT and CDR2 YNNKEL (reference sequence).

The chain has TRBV4-2 and TRBJ2-1, with D uncertain. V gave up 1 base and J gave up 8 bases, with 9 bases separating them. The CDR3 has 13 amino acids. Germline V lookup: CDR1 LGHNA, CDR2 YNFKEQ. The CDR3 region has the DNA TGTGCCAGCAGCCAAGGACCCCAGGATGAGCAGTTCTTC. Residues: CASSQGPQDEQFF.

V and J are TRBV6-2 or TRBV6-3 and TRBJ2-7, with TRBD2 as a possible D gene (7 bases). Trimming removed 2 bases at V and 6 bases at J, with 17 bases between. There are 15 residues in the CDR3. Germline CDR1 and CDR2: MNHEY and SVGEGT. The CDR3 DNA reads as TGTGCCAGCAGTTACCCCTCTCAGGGGAGGGGCGAGCAGTACTTC. This sequence encodes CASSYPSQGRGEQYF.

The V gene is TRBV28, the J gene TRBJ2-1; 11 bases map to TRBD2. Germline assignment: CDR1 MDHEN and CDR2 SYDVKM. The trim removed 11 bases at V and 8 bases at J, leaving 8 bases unmatched. This CDR3 region has 13 residues. The CDR3 coding sequence is TGTGCCTCCACTAGCGGGAGTAACGATGAGCAGTTCTTC. It is translated as CASTSGSNDEQFF.